The 21 T cell receptor beta chains presented below share a single source sample, sequenced in a study of immune cell composition in non-small cell lung cancer. Data came from immunoSEQ multiplex PCR; TCRdb stores just in-frame clones and leaves some out. The sample includes 2,500 to 3,500 clones, roughly 69% seen only once; the top ten take about 17%. Sequenced sample: lung tumor tissue. Receptors originate from a human donor with non-small cell lung cancer.

This clone came up a few times. The chain joins TRBV6-1 to TRBJ1-5, with D possibly being TRBD1 (5 bases). The CDR3 runs 18 residues. Trimming took 3 bases from V and 0 from J, leaving 18 bases between them. CDR1 is MNHNS, CDR2 SASEGT, per germline. The CDR3 sequence is CASSEGVGGRFSNQPQHF. The CDR3 nucleotides read TGTGCCAGCAGTGAGGGCGTCGGGGGGAGGTTTAGCAATCAGCCCCAGCATTTT.

The rearrangement uses TRBV6-1 and TRBJ1-5, with D unresolved. Germline CDR1 and CDR2: MNHNS and SASEGT. Trimming took 2 bases from V and 0 from J, leaving 8 bases between them. This CDR3 contains 15 residues. The CDR3 coding sequence is TGTGCCAGCAGTGAACTTGGAGTTAGCAATCAGCCCCAGCATTTT. It specifies CASSELGVSNQPQHF.

The chain employs TRBV5-4 and TRBJ2-5; TRBD2 matches 12 bases. This CDR3 has 17 amino acids. CDR1 SGHNT and CDR2 YYREEE come from the germline V gene (reference sequence). V shed 0 bases and J 4 bases; nucleotides not matched to a gene: 7. The CDR3 sequence is CASSLELRTSGTETQYF. The CDR3 coding sequence is TGTGCCAGCAGCTTGGAGCTCCGGACTAGCGGGACAGAGACCCAGTACTTC.

This clone was seen a few times. The chain carries TRBV5-1 and TRBJ1-1, with 9 positions matching TRBD1. Germline values: CDR1 SGHRS, CDR2 YFSETQ. V was clipped by 2 bases and J by 7 bases; unmatched bases: 3. The CDR3 is 13 residues long. The CDR3 spells CASSFGTGSEAFF. In nucleotides, the CDR3 is TGCGCCAGCAGCTTTGGGACAGGGAGTGAAGCTTTCTTT. Together with reference TRBV5-1 and TRBJ1-1, the CDR3 gives the full variable domain: KAGVTQTPRYLIKTRGQQVTLSCSPISGHRSVSWYQQTPGQGLQFLFEYFSETQRNKGNFPGRFSGRQFSNSRSEMNVSTLELGDSALYLCASSFGTGSEAFFGQGTRLTVV.

This chain links TRBV19 with TRBJ2-7; 7 bases agree with TRBD2. This CDR3 contains 15 residues. Germline CDR1 is LNHDA and CDR2 is SQIVND (reference sequence). With 6 bases clipped from V and 5 bases from J, the junction kept 13 bases outside the gene matches. This chain's CDR3 is CASRPNRGSTNEQYF. DNA of the CDR3: TGTGCCAGTAGACCTAATCGCGGGAGTACCAACGAGCAGTACTTC.

This rearrangement joins TRBV6-5 to TRBJ1-1; D is unresolved. The CDR3 consists of 14 residues. Trimming took off 4 bases at V and 5 bases at J, with 14 bases between the two ends. Germline CDR1 MNHEY, CDR2 SVGAGI. CDR3 bases: TGTGCCAGCAGTTGGACGGACGGGAGGACTGAAGCTTTCTTT. Amino acids: CASSWTDGRTEAFF.

The J gene is TRBJ2-5, the V gene TRBV5-1; no clear D. The DNA matches TRBJ2-7 better at its end, which makes the J call doubtful. CDR1 SGHRS and CDR2 YFSETQ come from the germline V gene. This CDR3 has 14 amino acids. The CDR3 DNA is TGCGCCAGCACCTTCTCCACAGAATCCTACGAGCAGTACTTC. Its protein is CASTFSTESYEQYF.

This chain connects TRBV7-2 to TRBJ1-1; TRBD1 matches 7 bases. This CDR3 is built from 17 residues. V lost 0 bases, J lost 2 bases, and 9 bases stayed unmatched. In germline, CDR1 is SGHTA, CDR2 FQGNSA. Here the CDR3 reads CASSLAPPDRFNTEAFF. CDR3 in DNA: TGTGCCAGCAGCTTAGCCCCCCCGGACAGGTTTAACACTGAAGCTTTCTTT.

In its sample, this clone was seen once. The rearrangement uses TRBV9 and TRBJ2-1; perhaps TRBD2 as D (5 bases). V was cut by 2 bases and J by 7 bases, with 16 bases left in between. Germline CDR1 and CDR2: SGDLS and YYNGEE. The CDR3 spans 15 residues. In nucleotides, the CDR3 is TGTGCCAGCAGCGTCTACGCGGGTGAACTTAATGAGCAGTTCTTC. Protein: CASSVYAGELNEQFF.

CDR3 loop: CASSLAGQRGVRETQYF. CDR3 nucleotides: TGTGCCAGCAGCTTGGCGGGTCAGCGGGGGGTAAGAGAGACCCAGTACTTC. The chain links TRBV5-4 to TRBJ2-5, with 9 bases matching TRBD2. The CDR3 consists of 17 residues. Looked up from germline, CDR1 is SGHNT and CDR2 is YYREEE (reference sequence). Unmatched junction bases numbered 10, after V lost 0 bases and J lost 4 bases.

The chain links TRBV4-1 to TRBJ2-1, with 9 bases that match TRBD1. This CDR3 is 16 amino acids long. Germline V gives CDR1 MGHRA, CDR2 YSYEKL. Trimming removed 1 base from V and 8 bases from J; junction bases left unmatched: 9. The CDR3 reads CASSQVVGTGRDEQFF. The CDR3 bases are TGCGCCAGCAGCCAAGTGGTCGGGACAGGGCGCGATGAGCAGTTCTTC.

This sequence joins TRBV10-1 and TRBJ2-7; TRBD2 aligns across 8 bases. The germline CDR1 and CDR2 sequences are WNHNN and SYGVQD (reference sequence). There are 17 residues in the CDR3. After removal of 0 bases from V and 0 bases from J, the junction contained 7 bases not matched to a gene. The CDR3, as DNA: TGCGCCAGCAGTGAGTCGAGCGGGGGTATCAGCTCCTACGAGCAGTACTTC. Its protein is CASSESSGGISSYEQYF.

The table lists this clone with a few counts. The V call is TRBV30, the J call TRBJ2-3; no reliable D call. The CDR3 runs to 13 residues. In germline, CDR1 is GTSNPN, CDR2 SVGIG (reference sequence). The ends were cut back, 1 base at V and 6 bases at J, with 11 bases in the middle. The chain's CDR3 is CAWSAESRDTQYF. CDR3 sequence (DNA): TGTGCCTGGAGTGCGGAGTCAAGGGATACGCAGTATTTT.

This clone was picked up a small number of times. This chain links TRBV6-6 with TRBJ2-7; 9 nucleotides match TRBD1. J gave up 0 bases and V 6 bases, and 6 bases lay outside the gene matches. The CDR3 extends over 15 amino acids. Germline CDR1 is MNHNY and CDR2 is SVGAGI (reference sequence). CDR3 loop: CASRAGTGSSYEQYF. Written as DNA, the CDR3 is TGTGCCAGCAGAGCCGGGACAGGGTCCTCCTACGAGCAGTACTTC.

This clone is a singleton in its sample. The genes are TRBV25-1 and TRBJ2-7; 7 bases align to TRBD2. The junction had 12 bases not matched to a gene; V was cut back by 7 bases and J by 0 bases. Germline-derived CDR1 and CDR2 are MGHDK and SYGVNS. This CDR3 region has 16 residues. DNA for the CDR3: TGTGCCAGCACCTCCAACGTGGGGGGGATCTCCTACGAGCAGTACTTC. It translates to CASTSNVGGISYEQYF.

This rearrangement joins TRBV10-3 to TRBJ1-2; a weak D match, TRBD1 (5 bases). This CDR3 contains 15 residues. V shed 5 bases and J shed 7 bases, with 20 bases lying between them. Germline V gene lookup returns CDR1 ENHRY and CDR2 SYGVKD. CDR3: CAISTALTGRSGYTF. The CDR3 coding sequence is TGTGCCATCAGTACGGCTTTAACAGGTCGTAGTGGCTACACCTTC.

This clone turned up a few times. J is TRBJ1-2 and V is TRBV27; no firm D call. The CDR3 contains 14 residues. Trimming removed 0 bases at V and 4 bases at J, with 9 bases between. Germline CDR1 reads MNHEY; CDR2 reads SMNVEV (reference sequence). The CDR3 is CASSLSENSYGYTF. The CDR3 DNA reads TGTGCCAGCAGTTTATCTGAGAATTCCTATGGCTACACCTTC.

The J gene is TRBJ2-4, the V gene TRBV5-8; 10 bases agree with TRBD2. Germline V gene sequence: CDR1 SGHTS, CDR2 YDEGEE. This CDR3 has 19 amino acids. The V gene end was trimmed by 4 bases and the J gene end by 2 bases; junction bases not matched to a gene: 15. CDR3 in DNA: TGTGCCAGCAGCCCTACAGGGCTAGCGGGAGTCGCGACCAAAAACATTCAGTACTTC. As protein: CASSPTGLAGVATKNIQYF.

The chain uses TRBV7-3 and TRBJ2-1; D is possibly TRBD1 (6 bases). Trimming pared 5 bases from V and 4 bases from J, leaving 15 bases between. Germline assignment: CDR1 SGHTA and CDR2 FQGTGA. CDR3 length: 15 residues. CDR3 in DNA: TGTGCCAGCAGCCCGACAGGAGCCGAATACAATGAGCAGTTCTTC. It is translated as CASSPTGAEYNEQFF. The entire variable domain, with the rest obtained from reference TRBV7-3 and TRBJ2-1, is as follows: GAGVSQTPSNKVTEKGKYVELRCDPISGHTALYWYRQSLGQGPEFLIYFQGTGAADDSGLPNDRFFAVRPEGSVSTLKIQRTERGDSAVYLCASSPTGAEYNEQFFGPGTRLTVL.

The CDR3, as DNA: TGTGCCAGCAGTATTGACAGGGGCACAGAGACCCAGTACTTC. Encoded protein: CASSIDRGTETQYF. This chain joins TRBV27 and TRBJ2-5, with 8 positions matching TRBD1. Germline lookup yields CDR1 MNHEY and CDR2 SMNVEV (reference sequence). The V segment lost 5 bases and the J segment 4 bases; nucleotides outside the gene matches: 6. The CDR3 runs 14 residues.

This clone occurred once. The rearrangement links TRBV12-2 to TRBJ1-6; the table's D call, TRBD1, was not checked against the DNA. TRBV12-2 is described as a pseudogene. CDR3 length: 18 residues. Here the CDR3 DNA reads TGTGCAAGTCGCTTCAGCAGGCCCACCCTATTGGATAATTCACCCCTCCACTTT. As protein: CASRFSRPTLLDNSPLHF.